This TCR beta chain was profiled in a study of cytomegalovirus exposure and HLA in healthy donors. This CDR3 has 16 amino acids. Germline CDR1 and CDR2: SQVTM and ANQGSEA. V lost 3 bases and J lost 6; bases outside the gene matches: 12. TCRdb's table, derived via immunoSEQ multiplex PCR, lists solely in-frame clones and lacks some. Here the sample spans about 60,000 clones, more than 85% being singletons. This chain links TRBV29-1 with TRBJ2-3, with 10 nucleotides matching TRBD1. The receptor's source is a woman in her late teens or twenties in good health and CMV-seropositive. Sequenced sample: PBMCs. This CDR3 reads CSVERERQGAPDTQYF. CDR3 DNA sequence: TGCAGCGTTGAGAGGGAAAGACAGGGGGCCCCCGATACGCAGTATTTT.